Shown below are 7 T cell receptor beta chains from a single sample sequenced in a study of blood T cell repertoires in COVID-19. Using immunoSEQ multiplex PCR, the repertoire was profiled, and TCRdb retains in-frame clones only, with some absent. This table has 200,000 to 300,000 clones, about nine tenths appearing once. The source material was PBMCs or T cells enriched from blood (not recorded which). The receptor source for this set is a woman aged 35 to 49 with acute COVID-19.

The chain carries TRBV13 and TRBJ2-1, with D unclear. Germline CDR1 PRHDT, CDR2 FYEKMQ (reference sequence). This CDR3 is 16 amino acids long. Trimming took off 3 bases at V and 5 bases at J, with 17 bases between the two ends. CDR3 residues: CASSFVPSRYHNEQFF. The CDR3 DNA sequence: TGTGCCAGCAGCTTCGTCCCCTCCCGGTACCACAATGAGCAGTTCTTC. Full variable domain (rest looked up from reference TRBV13 and TRBJ2-1): AAGVIQSPRHLIKEKRETATLKCYPIPRHDTVYWYQQGPGQDPQFLISFYEKMQSDKGSIPDRFSAQQFSDYHSELNMSSLELGDSALYFCASSFVPSRYHNEQFFGPGTRLTVL.

This clone was counted a few times. The chain uses TRBV28 and TRBJ1-2; 9 bases agree with TRBD1. In germline, CDR1 is MDHEN, CDR2 SYDVKM. The CDR3 covers 14 residues. Trimming took 5 bases from V and 10 from J; bases not matched to a gene: 11. CDR3 nucleotide sequence: TGTGCCAGCAGTACCGGGACAGGGACTTTTGTCTACACCTTC. Protein product: CASSTGTGTFVYTF.

This chain uses TRBV7-9 with TRBJ1-2; no clear D. Between the trimmed V and J ends, which lost 7 bases and 8 bases, there was a span of 11 bases. This CDR3 has 11 residues. Germline CDR1 is SEHNR and CDR2 is FQNEAQ (reference sequence). CDR3 DNA: TGTGCCAGCACCGACACGGGAGGCTACACCTTC. Encoded protein: CASTDTGGYTF. Full variable domain (missing parts from reference TRBV7-9 and TRBJ1-2): DTGVSQNPRHKITKRGQNVTFRCDPISEHNRLYWYRQTLGQGPEFLTYFQNEAQLEKSRLLSDRFSAERPKGSFSTLEIQRTEQGDSAMYLCASTDTGGYTFGSGTRLTVV.

The rearrangement links TRBV6-5 to TRBJ1-6, with 7 bases identical to TRBD1. The CDR3 runs to 15 residues. In germline, CDR1 is MNHEY, CDR2 SVGAGI. The J segment lost 5 bases and the V segment lost 4 bases, leaving 5 bases of the junction unmatched. In DNA form, the CDR3 reads TGTGCCAGCAGTTCCGGGACAGTCGATAATTCACCCCTCCACTTT. Protein sequence: CASSSGTVDNSPLHF.

The rearrangement uses TRBV6-5 and TRBJ2-4; 9 bases fit TRBD2. This CDR3 has 14 amino acids. J was trimmed by 6 bases and V by 6 bases; bases with no gene match: 6. Germline V gives CDR1 MNHEY, CDR2 SVGAGI. The CDR3 DNA follows: TGTGCCAGCAGGGCGGCGGGAGGGGGAAACATTCAGTACTTC. Translated: CASRAAGGGNIQYF.

J is TRBJ2-1 and V is TRBV18; possibly TRBD2 for D (6 bases). Germline CDR1 is KGHSH and CDR2 is LQKENI. V was shortened by 5 bases and J by 5 bases, with 13 bases between the two germline ends. This CDR3 spans 14 amino acids. The CDR3 DNA reads as TGTGCCAGCTCAGCCCTTAGCGGAAACAATGAGCAGTTCTTC. Its translation: CASSALSGNNEQFF. The variable domain in full, with the rest retrieved from reference TRBV18 and TRBJ2-1, is NAGVMQNPRHLVRRRGQEARLRCSPMKGHSHVYWYRQLPEEGLKFMVYLQKENIIDESGMPKERFSAEFPKEGPSILRIQQVVRGDSAAYFCASSALSGNNEQFFGPGTRLTVL.

The chain couples TRBV4-1 to TRBJ2-3; 7 nucleotides match TRBD1. The CDR3 loop spans 17 amino acids. The germline V gene has CDR1 MGHRA and CDR2 YSYEKL. After removal of 4 bases from V and 5 bases from J, the junction contained 15 bases not matched to a gene. CDR3 DNA: TGCGCCAGCAGCCCACATGAGATCCGGGACAGACAAGATACGCAGTATTTT. Translated, it gives CASSPHEIRDRQDTQYF.